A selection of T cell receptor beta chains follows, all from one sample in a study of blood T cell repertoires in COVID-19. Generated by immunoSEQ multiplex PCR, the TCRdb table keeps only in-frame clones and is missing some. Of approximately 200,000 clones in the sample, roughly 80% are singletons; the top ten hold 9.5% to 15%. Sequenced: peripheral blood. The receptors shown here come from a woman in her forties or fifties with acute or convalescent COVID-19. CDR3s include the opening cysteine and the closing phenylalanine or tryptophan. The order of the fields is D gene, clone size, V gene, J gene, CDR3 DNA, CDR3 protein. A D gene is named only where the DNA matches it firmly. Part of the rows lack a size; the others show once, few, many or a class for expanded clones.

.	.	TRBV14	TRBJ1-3	TGTGCCAGCAGCCCGCAGGGGCACTCTGGAAACACCATATATTTT	CASSPQGHSGNTIYF
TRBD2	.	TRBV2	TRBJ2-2	TGTGCCAGGGGACCGACTAGCGGTACCGGGGAGCTGTTTTTT	CARGPTSGTGELFF
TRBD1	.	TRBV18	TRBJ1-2	TGTGCCAGCTCACCAGGGGCCAGGGGGAACTATGGCTACACCTTC	CASSPGARGNYGYTF
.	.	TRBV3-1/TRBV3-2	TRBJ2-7	TGTGCCAGCAGTCTATGGGAGGACTACGAGCAGTACTTC	CASSLWEDYEQYF
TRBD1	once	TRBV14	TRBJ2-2	TGTGCCAGCAGCCAATTGACAGGGGTAGAGACCGGGGAGCTGTTTTTT	CASSQLTGVETGELFF
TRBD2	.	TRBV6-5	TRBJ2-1	TGTGCCACTCAGACCCCTAGCGGGGGTAGGGATGAGCAGTTCTTC	CATQTPSGGRDEQFF
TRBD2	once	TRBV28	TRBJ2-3	TGTGCCAGCAGCGTGACTAGCGGGTTCACAGATACGCAGTATTTT	CASSVTSGFTDTQYF
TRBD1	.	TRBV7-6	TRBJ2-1	TGTGCCAGCAGCTTAGGGACAGGGGGCATGGGTGAGCAGTTCTTC	CASSLGTGGMGEQFF
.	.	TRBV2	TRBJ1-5	TGTGCCAGCAGTGAAGCGCACAGGGCGAGCAATCAGCCCCAGCATTTT	CASSEAHRASNQPQHF
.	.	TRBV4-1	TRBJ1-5	TGCGCCAGCAGCCAAGATAGGGTAGGGAGGAATCAGCCCCAGCATTTT	CASSQDRVGRNQPQHF
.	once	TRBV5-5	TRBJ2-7	TGTGCCAGCAGCTTGGGCCCAGCGGCCTACGAGCAGTACTTC	CASSLGPAAYEQYF
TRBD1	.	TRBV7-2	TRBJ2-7	TGTGCCAGCAGCTTAAGGGACAGGAGAGGCGAGCAGTACTTC	CASSLRDRRGEQYF
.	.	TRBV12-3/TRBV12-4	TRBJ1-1	TGTGCCAGCCAATACCAGGGGAACACTGAAGCTTTCTTT	CASQYQGNTEAFF
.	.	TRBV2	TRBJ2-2	TGTGCCAGCAGTGAAGCGGGGTGGCTAGCGAAAGACACCGGGGAGCTGTTTTTT	CASSEAGWLAKDTGELFF
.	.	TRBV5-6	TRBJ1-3	TGTGCCAGCGGCTACGGTGGAAACACCATATATTTT	CASGYGGNTIYF
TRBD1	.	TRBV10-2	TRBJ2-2	TGCGCCAGCAGTGAGTCCGGACAGGGGGCGAACACCGGGGAGCTGTTTTTT	CASSESGQGANTGELFF
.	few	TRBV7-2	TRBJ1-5	TGTGCCAGCAGCTTAGATACGGGGGGAGGCGGGCAGCCCCAGCATTTT	CASSLDTGGGGQPQHF
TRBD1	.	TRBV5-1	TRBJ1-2	TGCGCCAGCAGCCTCGGACAGGGGGAGATCTATGGCTACACCTTC	CASSLGQGEIYGYTF
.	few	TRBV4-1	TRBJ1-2	TGCGCCAGCAGCCAAGATTGGAGGGCTGGCTACACCTTC	CASSQDWRAGYTF